The clone carrying this T cell receptor beta chain is classed as medium-sized. The sample is drawn from a study of sequential checkpoint blockade in melanoma. Sequenced by immunoSEQ multiplex PCR; TCRdb stores in-frame clones only, minus some. The table records 5,600 or so clones, 48% of them present only once. V lost 1 base, J lost 0 bases, and 12 bases lay in between. Per germline, CDR1 LNHDA and CDR2 SQIVND (reference sequence). The CDR3 runs 16 residues. Described treatment: randomized to nivolumab then ipilimumab (arm A) or the reverse (arm B). The sample in question was CD8+ T cells sorted from blood (inferred from file names), obtained from a patient given nivolumab and ipilimumab in sequence. V is TRBV19 and J is TRBJ1-2; possible D gene TRBD1, 6 bases. The sequence was obtained from a human patient with melanoma. Some clones in this sample may be carry-over from other donors' samples. This CDR3 is CASSIVDSPSNYGYTF. DNA for the CDR3: TGTGCCAGTAGTATAGTGGACAGCCCCTCTAACTATGGCTACACCTTC.